A single sample gave rise to the 22 T cell receptor beta chains below, sequenced in a study of shared clonotypes between healthy human individuals. Generated by immunoSEQ multiplex PCR, the TCRdb table keeps only in-frame clones and is missing some. This repertoire shows approximately 1.4 million clones, 95% to 99% found once; its top ten account for approximately 0.45%. The sample comprised naive CD4+ T cells sorted from blood. Subset meaning: CD45RA+ positively selected. The receptors here all came from a man younger than 40 in good health.

V usage is TRBV4-2 and J usage is TRBJ2-3; TRBD1 agrees at 8 bases. The J segment lost 0 bases and the V segment lost 2 bases, leaving 13 bases of the junction unmatched. Germline values: CDR1 LGHNA, CDR2 YNFKEQ. The CDR3 totals 19 residues. The DNA of the CDR3 is TGTGCCAGCAGCCAAAGGGGAGACAGGGGCGCTTCTAGCACAGATACGCAGTATTTT. Encoded protein: CASSQRGDRGASSTDTQYF.

The CDR3 region has the DNA TGCGCCAGCAGTGGGACAGCGTCGAACACTGAAGCTTTCTTT. Protein: CASSGTASNTEAFF. The chain combines TRBV10-1 with TRBJ1-1; TRBD1 is a possible D gene (6 bases). The CDR3 consists of 14 residues. Trimming cost V 4 bases and J 1 base, with 10 bases left between them. Germline V gives CDR1 WNHNN, CDR2 SYGVQD (reference sequence).

The chain joins TRBV6-6 to TRBJ1-1; D unclear. CDR3 length: 13 residues. The germline V and J ends were trimmed by 6 bases and 1 base, with 9 bases remaining between them. CDR1 is MNHNY and CDR2 is SVGAGI in the germline V gene (reference sequence). The CDR3 coding sequence is TGTGCCAGCAGGTCGGATCGGAACACTGAAGCTTTCTTT. It yields the protein CASRSDRNTEAFF.

V gene TRBV18 combines with J gene TRBJ1-2; D perhaps matches TRBD1 (6 bases). The germline V gene encodes CDR1 KGHSH and CDR2 LQKENI. V lost 4 bases to trimming and J lost 7 bases, with 16 bases between them. The CDR3 is made up of 14 amino acids. This chain's CDR3 is CASSLQGGGGGYTF. For the CDR3, the DNA is TGTGCCAGCTCACTACAGGGTGGTGGCGGTGGCTACACCTTC. Full variable domain (outside the CDR3, taken from reference TRBV18 and TRBJ1-2): NAGVMQNPRHLVRRRGQEARLRCSPMKGHSHVYWYRQLPEEGLKFMVYLQKENIIDESGMPKERFSAEFPKEGPSILRIQQVVRGDSAAYFCASSLQGGGGGYTFGSGTRLTVV.

The V call is TRBV28, the J call TRBJ2-7; 7 bases align to TRBD1. The ends lost 7 bases at V and 4 bases at J; junction bases unmatched: 7. The CDR3 sequence is 13 residues long. The germline V gene has CDR1 MDHEN and CDR2 SYDVKM. For the CDR3, the DNA is TGTGCCAGCAACAGGGGAGAGGGGTACGAGCAGTACTTC. Amino acid sequence: CASNRGEGYEQYF.

Of note for this clone: Other DNA sequences of this sample code for an identical CDR3. The J gene is TRBJ1-1, the V gene TRBV18; D not certain. From germline, CDR1 is KGHSH and CDR2 LQKENI. Trimming removed 3 bases from V and 2 bases from J, with 4 bases in between. CDR3 size: 12 residues. The CDR3 DNA reads TGTGCCAGCTCACCGGGCAACACTGAAGCTTTCTTT. This translates into CASSPGNTEAFF. Together with reference TRBV18 and TRBJ1-1, the CDR3 gives the full variable domain: NAGVMQNPRHLVRRRGQEARLRCSPMKGHSHVYWYRQLPEEGLKFMVYLQKENIIDESGMPKERFSAEFPKEGPSILRIQQVVRGDSAAYFCASSPGNTEAFFGQGTRLTVV.

The chain couples TRBV28 to TRBJ1-4, with D unclear. The CDR3 length is 12 residues. Trimming took off 5 bases at V and 11 bases at J, with 12 bases between the two ends. The V gene's germline CDR1 is MDHEN and CDR2 SYDVKM. The CDR3 loop reads CASSPVVGKLFF. CDR3 nucleotides: TGTGCCAGCAGTCCCGTTGTTGGGAAACTGTTTTTT.

The chain carries TRBV29-1 and TRBJ2-2; 8 bases match TRBD1. V lost 7 bases and J lost 1; bases outside the gene matches: 8. This CDR3 has 15 amino acids. CDR1 is SQVTM and CDR2 is ANQGSEA in the germline V gene. This CDR3 reads CSGGVGQGNTGELFF. The CDR3 DNA follows: TGCAGCGGGGGGGTCGGACAGGGGAACACCGGGGAGCTGTTTTTT.

The chain uses TRBV30 and TRBJ1-5; D might be TRBD1 (6 bases). The CDR3 has 18 amino acids. Trimming took off 1 base at V and 4 bases at J, with 23 bases between the two ends. CDR1 and CDR2 (germline): GTSNPN, SVGIG (reference sequence). DNA of the CDR3: TGTGCCTGGAGTGCCAATAGAGTCTCACAGGGTGCGAATCAGCCCCAGCATTTT. This codes for CAWSANRVSQGANQPQHF. Drawing the rest from reference TRBV30 and TRBJ1-5, the complete variable domain is SQTIHQWPATLVQPVGSPLSLECTVEGTSNPNLYWYRQAAGRGLQLLFYSVGIGQISSEVPQNLSASRPQDRQFILSSKKLLLSDSGFYLCAWSANRVSQGANQPQHFGDGTRLSIL.

This chain connects TRBV19 to TRBJ2-5, with 7 bases lining up with TRBD1. Trimming cost V 5 bases and J 1 base; bases outside gene matches: 4. CDR3 length: 14 amino acids. Germline V gene data show CDR1 as LNHDA and CDR2 as SQIVND (reference sequence). The CDR3 DNA sequence: TGTGCCAGTAGTGCCTCAGGGGGCCAAGAGACCCAGTACTTC. Its protein product is CASSASGGQETQYF.

To note about this clone: Additional DNA sequences in this sample encode the identical CDR3. The gene calls are TRBV25-1 and TRBJ2-7, with D possibly being TRBD1 (5 bases). Germline values: CDR1 MGHDK, CDR2 SYGVNS. The CDR3 has 13 residues. V gave up 3 bases and J gave up 3 bases, with 9 bases separating them. The CDR3 coding sequence is TGTGCCAGCAGTGAGTTAACAGGCTACGAGCAGTACTTC. This sequence encodes CASSELTGYEQYF.

The CDR3 coding sequence is TGTGCCAGCAGTTTAAATTTTCCCCCGGGACTAGTAGGTTCCTACGAGCAGTACTTC. Amino acid sequence: CASSLNFPPGLVGSYEQYF. The chain joins TRBV27 to TRBJ2-7; TRBD2 matches at 8 bases. The germline V gene encodes CDR1 MNHEY and CDR2 SMNVEV (reference sequence). This CDR3 is 19 amino acids long. The V segment lost 2 bases and the J segment 1 base; nucleotides outside the gene matches: 16.

In regard to this clone: The sample has other DNA sequences that encode this CDR3 too. V gene TRBV10-3 combines with J gene TRBJ2-5, with 11 bases identical to TRBD1. The V segment lost 4 bases and the J segment 2 bases; nucleotides outside the gene matches: 3. CDR3 size: 15 residues. The V gene's germline CDR1 is ENHRY and CDR2 SYGVKD. The CDR3 DNA follows: TGTGCCATCAGTGGCCGGGACAGGGGGCAAGAGACCCAGTACTTC. Its protein product is CAISGRDRGQETQYF.

This clone was seen just once. This chain links TRBV29-1 with TRBJ2-5; 9 bases align to TRBD2. The V gene end was trimmed by 7 bases and the J gene end by 5 bases; junction bases not matched to a gene: 11. This CDR3 has 14 amino acids. Per the germline V gene, CDR1 is SQVTM and CDR2 is ANQGSEA. As DNA, the CDR3 is TGCAGCGGGGAGGTAGCGGGAGCGAGTGAGACCCAGTACTTC. Translating gives CSGEVAGASETQYF.

The genes are TRBV6-5 and TRBJ1-3; TRBD1 matches 8 bases. The ends lost 10 bases at V and 2 bases at J; junction bases unmatched: 7. CDR1 is MNHEY and CDR2 is SVGAGI in the germline V gene. CDR3 length: 14 residues. The CDR3 sequence: CATQTGVPGNTIYF. In DNA, the CDR3 is TGTGCCACACAGACAGGGGTTCCTGGAAACACCATATATTTT.

This chain uses TRBV6-5 with TRBJ2-7, with 8 positions matching TRBD1. Trimming at V came to 2 bases and at J to 2 bases, leaving 8 bases not matched to a gene. The CDR3 covers 16 residues. Germline CDR1 MNHEY, CDR2 SVGAGI. CDR3 sequence reads: CASSYLLDRGPYEQYF. The CDR3 nucleotides are TGTGCCAGCAGTTACCTTCTTGACAGGGGCCCCTACGAGCAGTACTTC.

The chain has TRBV6-5 and TRBJ1-5; D is unresolved. V gave up 6 bases and J gave up 3 bases, with 9 bases separating them. The CDR3 sequence is 13 residues long. From germline, CDR1 is MNHEY and CDR2 SVGAGI. CDR3: CASRVGVNQPQHF. CDR3 nucleotides: TGTGCCAGCAGAGTTGGGGTCAATCAGCCCCAGCATTTT.

The count of this clone is one. This specimen includes other DNA sequences encoding the same CDR3. The CDR3 loop is CSVVGNQETQYF. CDR3 nucleotide sequence: TGCAGCGTTGTAGGGAACCAAGAGACCCAGTACTTC. V is TRBV29-1 and J is TRBJ2-5, with D unresolved. The length of the CDR3 is 12 residues. V lost 4 bases and J lost 0, with 6 bases in between. CDR1 SQVTM and CDR2 ANQGSEA come from the germline V gene.

The J gene is TRBJ2-3, the V gene TRBV11-3, with 7 nucleotides matching TRBD2. V shed 5 bases, J shed 0 bases, and the junction held 5 bases outside the gene matches. From germline, CDR1 is SGHNT and CDR2 YENEEA. This CDR3 spans 15 amino acids. As DNA, the CDR3 is TGTGCCAGCAGCCCAAGGGAGGGCAGCACAGATACGCAGTATTTT. Protein: CASSPREGSTDTQYF. The full variable domain, completed using reference TRBV11-3 and TRBJ2-3, is EAGVVQSPRYKIIEKKQPVAFWCNPISGHNTLYWYLQNLGQGPELLIRYENEEAVDDSQLPKDRFSAERLKGVDSTLKIQPAELGDSAVYLCASSPREGSTDTQYFGPGTRLTVL.

The V and J genes are TRBV28 and TRBJ2-1; D is unclear. V shed 6 bases and J shed 5 bases, with 14 bases lying between them. Germline V gene data show CDR1 as MDHEN and CDR2 as SYDVKM. The CDR3 spans 14 residues. CDR3 loop: CASSLLPQNNEQFF. CDR3 coding DNA: TGTGCCAGCAGCCTCCTCCCGCAAAACAATGAGCAGTTCTTC.

The chain combines TRBV18 with TRBJ2-5; 13 bases agree with TRBD2. The length of the CDR3 is 17 residues. The ends lost 0 bases at V and 5 bases at J; junction bases unmatched: 6. Germline V lookup: CDR1 KGHSH, CDR2 LQKENI. CDR3 in amino acids: CASSPPRTSGSRETQYF. DNA of the CDR3: TGTGCCAGCTCACCACCAAGGACTAGCGGGAGTCGGGAGACCCAGTACTTC.

Only one count was recorded for this clone. The rearrangement links TRBV18 to TRBJ2-6, with TRBD1 matching 12 bases. CDR1 KGHSH and CDR2 LQKENI come from the germline V gene. This CDR3 comprises 17 residues. With 4 bases clipped from V and 2 bases from J, the junction kept 3 bases outside the gene matches. CDR3 DNA: TGTGCCAGCTCACTAGGGACAGGGGGCGCTGGGGCCAACGTCCTGACTTTC. Translated, it gives CASSLGTGGAGANVLTF.